The sequence of this T cell receptor (beta chain) was determined in a study of Ad26.COV2.S vaccination and SARS-CoV-2 variants. Study-wide context: As a participant in COV1001, the donor was in the Ad26.COV2.S trial arm. By the intramuscular route, Ad26.COV2.S was given once, or twice 56 days apart. Study-level points and caveats: Vaccinees reportedly had broad spike-specific CD8+ and CD4+ T cell responses.

For this clone: Its antigen is undetermined.

The CDR3 is 16 residues long. V lost 5 bases, J lost 2 bases, and 16 bases lay in between. CDR1 is LNHNV and CDR2 is YYDKDF in the germline V gene (reference sequence). Only in-frame clones appear in the TCRdb table, and some are missing; sequencing was by immunoSEQ multiplex PCR. The sample includes approximately 450,000 clones, more than 80% of them seen just once. Treatment in this sample: about 20 received Ad26.COV2.S at low or high dose, single or two shots; about 5 received placebo; per-sample allocation not given. Sampling took place 63 days after the first vaccine or placebo injection. Spike of the Wuhan-strain SARS-CoV-2 was expressed by an Ad26 vector, which formed the vaccine.

Sequencing was performed on peripheral blood, taken in a trial of Ad26.COV2.S vaccine versus placebo. The rearrangement links TRBV15 to TRBJ2-1; possible D gene TRBD2, 6 bases. The source is a person aged 18-60 years who received the Ad26.COV2.S COVID-19 vaccine or a placebo. The CDR3 DNA is TGTGCCACCAGCGCCGGTGGAGGGGCTACCTACAATGAGCAGTTCTTC. It is translated as CATSAGGGATYNEQFF. Using reference TRBV15 and TRBJ2-1 for the parts outside the CDR3, the full variable domain is DAMVIQNPRYQVTQFGKPVTLSCSQTLNHNVMYWYQQKSSQAPKLLFHYYDKDFNNEADTPDNFQSRRPNTSFCFLDIRSPGLGDTAMYLCATSAGGGATYNEQFFGPGTRLTVL.